One sample yielded the 12 T cell receptor beta chains listed below, sequenced in a study of T cells in Graves' hyperthyroidism and ophthalmopathy. The source material, RNA transcripts, was used to amplify TCR beta CDR3 regions. HTBI primers drove first-round RT-PCR of the TCR CDR3. One entry per CDR3 protein, called by TCRdb with MiXCR from the multiplex PCR reads. The data show fewer than 650,000 distinct CDR3 sequences, over 11% seen once. Sequencing input: blood. The receptors originated from a woman aged 25-40 years with Graves' hyperthyroidism that later progressed to Graves' ophthalmopathy.

This clonotype was seen repeatedly, ten times or more. V gene TRBV12-3 or TRBV12-4 combines with J gene TRBJ2-7; tentative D call: TRBD2 (6 bases). Trimming removed 4 bases from V and 3 bases from J, with 16 bases in between. The CDR3 is 15 amino acids. In nucleotides, the CDR3 is TGTGCCAGCAGTTATTCCCCGGGACTCCGCTACGAGCAGTACTTC. Its translation is CASSYSPGLRYEQYF.

This clonotype was detected many times. The genes are TRBV5-1 and TRBJ2-3, with 11 bases identical to TRBD2. V trimming: 2 bases; J trimming: 2 bases; junction bases outside the gene matches: 7. The germline gives CDR1 SGHRS, CDR2 YFSETQ. CDR3 length equals 17 residues. CDR3 residues: CASSFGTSGLSTDTQYF. Written as DNA, the CDR3 is TGCGCCAGCAGCTTCGGGACTAGCGGACTATCCACAGATACGCAGTATTTT.

CDR3 sequence (DNA): TGTGCCAGCAGCTTCGACAGGGAACCTAATCAGCCCCAGCATTTT. It encodes CASSFDREPNQPQHF. J is TRBJ1-5 and V is TRBV7-9, with 7 bases aligning to TRBD1. The CDR3 contains 15 residues. Germline loops: CDR1 SEHNR, CDR2 FQNEAQ (reference sequence). V dropped 3 bases and J dropped 4; count of bases not matched to a gene: 6.

This clonotype was counted only a few times. The chain recombines TRBV29-1 with TRBJ2-3, with a tentative D call TRBD1 (5 bases). The V end lost 6 bases, the J end lost 2 bases, and 15 bases lay between the germline ends. The V gene's germline CDR1 is SQVTM and CDR2 ANQGSEA. CDR3 length: 14 amino acids. Written as DNA, the CDR3 is TGCAGCGTGCCCAGGGCCTCACCCACAGATACGCAGTATTTT. Translating gives CSVPRASPTDTQYF.

With respect to this clonotype: This could be a read error, since a much larger clone is one nucleotide away. V usage is TRBV15 and J usage is TRBJ2-3, with D unclear. This CDR3 spans 16 amino acids. Germline V gene lookup returns CDR1 LNHNV and CDR2 YYDKDF (reference sequence). The CDR3 nucleotides are TGTGGCACCAGCAGAGATTGGGCAGGTGGCACAGATACGCAGTATTTT. It codes for CGTSRDWAGGTDTQYF.

At least ten counts were recorded for this clonotype. The V gene is TRBV18, the J gene TRBJ1-1; D is uncertain. This CDR3 has 15 amino acids. V lost 3 bases and J lost 4, with 15 bases in between. Looked up from germline, CDR1 is KGHSH and CDR2 is LQKENI. In DNA, the CDR3 is TGTGCCAGCTCACCTGGACTCACCGAGCCCACTGAAGCTTTCTTT. Translation gives CASSPGLTEPTEAFF.

The V call is TRBV7-9, the J call TRBJ2-7; 10 bases line up with TRBD2. Germline V CDR1 and CDR2: SEHNR, FQNEAQ (reference sequence). V lost 7 bases to trimming and J lost 1 base; unmatched junction nucleotides: 7. The CDR3 spans 15 residues. The CDR3 DNA follows: TGTGCCAGCATCGGGGGTAGCGGGAGGTCCTACGAGCAGTACTTC. Translating gives CASIGGSGRSYEQYF.

Many counts were recorded for this clonotype. This chain uses TRBV20-1 with TRBJ2-1, with D tentatively TRBD2 (6 bases). The CDR3 contains 22 residues. Looked up from germline, CDR1 is DFQATT and CDR2 is SNEGSKA (reference sequence). V was pared by 0 bases and J by 4 bases, with 34 bases between. CDR3 DNA sequence: TGCAGTGCTAGAGATCTTACATCTTTACATACGCGGGGCAAGGACGCTTACAATGAGCAGTTCTTC. Its translation is CSARDLTSLHTRGKDAYNEQFF.

The V and J genes are TRBV6-1 and TRBJ2-2; D uncertain. This CDR3 region has 16 residues. The V and J ends lost 5 bases and 1 base respectively, with 14 bases between them. CDR1 MNHNS and CDR2 SASEGT come from the germline V gene. The CDR3 loop is CASSTLASVNTGELFF. CDR3 in DNA: TGTGCCAGCAGTACCCTGGCTTCCGTGAACACCGGGGAGCTGTTTTTT.

This clonotype was counted only a few times. This chain uses TRBV19 with TRBJ2-3, with 9 bases aligning to TRBD1. The CDR3 has 15 residues. With 3 bases clipped from V and 7 bases from J, the junction kept 8 bases outside the gene matches. CDR1 is LNHDA and CDR2 is SQIVND in the germline V gene (reference sequence). As DNA, the CDR3 is TGTGCCAGTAGTATTGGCGGGACAGGGTTGAATACGCAGTATTTT. It specifies CASSIGGTGLNTQYF.

Many counts were recorded for this clonotype. This chain connects TRBV6-1 to TRBJ2-3; a weak D match, TRBD1 (6 bases). This CDR3 has 14 residues. The V end lost 7 bases, the J end lost 1 base, and 12 bases lay between the germline ends. Per germline, CDR1 MNHNS and CDR2 SASEGT. CDR3: CASNPGHGTDTQYF. The CDR3 bases are TGTGCCAGCAACCCGGGACATGGCACAGATACGCAGTATTTT.

On this clonotype itself: A much larger clone differs from this one at a single base, so this may be a read error. This chain uses TRBV30 with TRBJ1-2; tentative D call: TRBD1 (5 bases). Germline CDR1 GTSNPN, CDR2 SVGIG (reference sequence). This CDR3 comprises 12 residues. The CDR3 is CAWSRDHYSYTF. In DNA, the CDR3 is TGTGCCTGGAGCAGGGATCACTATAGCTACACCTTC.